This is a list of T cell receptor beta chains from one sample in a study of CD8 T cells in ankylosing spondylitis. Each CDR3 protein is one row after TCRdb ran MiXCR on the 5' RACE reads. The table lists about 130,000 distinct CDR3 sequences, more than 9.5% of them singletons, with around 4.1% in the top ten. Sample: blood, either unsorted or a sorted T cell fraction (not recorded which). These TCRs come from a female donor with ankylosing spondylitis or in good health (not recorded which). Both conserved end residues are part of each CDR3. D genes are given only for firm matches. Only some rows state a clone size, as once, few, many or a class for expanded clones.

clone_size	v_call	j_call	d_call	cdr3_nt	cdr3_aa
NA	TRBV5-1	TRBJ2-7	TRBD2	TGCGCCAGCAGCTTGTTTGCGGGGGGCAGCTACGAGCAGTACTTC	CASSLFAGGSYEQYF
many	TRBV5-1	TRBJ1-6	NA	TGCGCCAGCAGCTTGGCGGACGGTTCACCCCTCCACTTT	CASSLADGSPLHF
many	TRBV6-1	TRBJ1-5	NA	TGTGCCAGCAGTGCTTCGCGGGGGAGCAATCAGCCCCAGCATTTT	CASSASRGSNQPQHF
NA	TRBV10-3	TRBJ2-5	TRBD2	TGTGCCATCAGTGGGACTAGCGTCCAAGAGACCCAGTACTTC	CAISGTSVQETQYF
NA	TRBV7-9	TRBJ2-7	NA	TGTGCCAGCAGCTTCATCGGACAGTTAACGTACGAGCAGTACTTC	CASSFIGQLTYEQYF
few	TRBV18	TRBJ2-3	TRBD2	TGTGCCAGCTCACCAGGACTAGACCTGCCAGATACGCAGTATTTT	CASSPGLDLPDTQYF
many	TRBV10-3	TRBJ2-2	NA	TGTGCCATCGGGGGCGTCACCGGGGAGCTGTTTTTT	CAIGGVTGELFF
many	TRBV12-3/TRBV12-4	TRBJ1-2	TRBD1	TGTGCCAGCAGTTTAGACAGGGACAGGCAAATTGGCTACACCTTC	CASSLDRDRQIGYTF
many	TRBV20-1	TRBJ2-7	NA	TGCAGTGCTAGACTAGCTACGTCCCCTGACGAGCAGTACTTC	CSARLATSPDEQYF
few	TRBV7-2	TRBJ2-1	NA	TGTGCCAGCAGCTCCGGGGGAGTAAGATACAATGAGCAGTTCTTC	CASSSGGVRYNEQFF
many	TRBV27	TRBJ2-5	TRBD1	TGTGCCAGCAGTTTATCCTTCGGGACAGCGTACCAAGAGACCCAGTACTTC	CASSLSFGTAYQETQYF
many	TRBV9	TRBJ2-1	TRBD2	TGTGCCAGCAGCGCTCGGAGCGGGAGCAACAATGAGCAGTTCTTC	CASSARSGSNNEQFF
many	TRBV20-1	TRBJ2-1	TRBD2	TGCAGTGCTAGAGATTACCCTACTAGCGGGAGGGATTTTGAGCAGTTCTTC	CSARDYPTSGRDFEQFF
once	TRBV20-1	TRBJ2-7	NA	TGCAGTGCATCGGCTAAACGGGACGAGCAGTACTTC	CSASAKRDEQYF
few	TRBV2	TRBJ2-7	TRBD2	TGTACCTTCAGTTCACTCCCCGGGACTAGCGGGGGGAGTTACGAGCAGTACTTC	CTFSSLPGTSGGSYEQYF
many	TRBV19	TRBJ2-6	NA	TGTGCCAGTAGTATACCGGTTGGGGCCAACGTCCTGACTTTC	CASSIPVGANVLTF
many	TRBV29-1	TRBJ1-4	NA	TGCAGCGTTGCCGGGTTTTCTGAAAAACTGTTTTTT	CSVAGFSEKLFF
NA	TRBV3-1	TRBJ2-1	NA	TGTGCCAGCCGAGCAAGGGACGCTGGCAATGAGCAGTTCTTC	CASRARDAGNEQFF
many	TRBV10-3	TRBJ2-3	NA	TGTGCCATCAGTGGGAGGGGGACTACGCAGTATTTT	CAISGRGTTQYF
few	TRBV10-3	TRBJ1-2	TRBD1	TGTGCCATCAAAGCTGACAGGGGGAATTCTAACTATGGCTACACCTTC	CAIKADRGNSNYGYTF
many	TRBV18	TRBJ2-5	NA	TGTGCCAGCTCACCACAGGGTCCCCAGACCCAGTACTTC	CASSPQGPQTQYF
NA	TRBV20-1	TRBJ1-2	NA	TGCAGTGCTAACGCCAAAAGGGGGAATGGCTACACCTTC	CSANAKRGNGYTF
many	TRBV15	TRBJ2-7	TRBD1	TGTGCCACCAGCAGACGGGACAGCTCCTACGAGCAGTACTTC	CATSRRDSSYEQYF
many	TRBV24-1	TRBJ2-3	TRBD2	TGTGCCACCAGTGACCCCGGGACTAGCGGGAGGGCCACAGATACGCAGTATTTT	CATSDPGTSGRATDTQYF
many	TRBV7-2	TRBJ1-5	TRBD1	TGTGCCAGCAGCGACCGGGACAGGGGCCAGCCCCAGCATTTT	CASSDRDRGQPQHF
NA	TRBV5-1	TRBJ1-2	NA	TGCGCCAGCAGCTTGGCCGGGGCCATGGAGGGCTACACCTTC	CASSLAGAMEGYTF
NA	TRBV28	TRBJ1-2	NA	TGTGCCAGCAGTTCGGTCAACTATGGCTACACCTTC	CASSSVNYGYTF
many	TRBV19	TRBJ1-1	NA	TGTGCCAGTAGTATAGCAGGACCCCCGAACACTGAAGCTTTCTTT	CASSIAGPPNTEAFF
many	TRBV3-1	TRBJ1-1	NA	TGTGCCAGCAGCCTTACGGTGAACACTGAAGCTTTCTTT	CASSLTVNTEAFF
many	TRBV27	TRBJ2-1	TRBD1	TGTGCCAGCAGTTTCTCTTTCTACCGGGACAGCTTAAAAAATGAGCAGTTCTTC	CASSFSFYRDSLKNEQFF
many	TRBV6-1	TRBJ1-2	NA	TGTGCCAGCAGTCTTGACGGATGGTATGGCTACACCTTC	CASSLDGWYGYTF
many	TRBV5-1	TRBJ1-1	NA	TGCGCCAGCAGCTTGGCCCCAGTCCAGGCTAACACTGAAGCTTTCTTT	CASSLAPVQANTEAFF
many	TRBV20-1	TRBJ2-1	TRBD2	TGCAGTGCTATTAGCGGGACGAGCTCCTACAATGAGCAGTTCTTC	CSAISGTSSYNEQFF
many	TRBV7-2	TRBJ2-7	NA	TGTGCCAGCAGCTTAAAAAGGGATCCCCACGAGCAGTACTTC	CASSLKRDPHEQYF
many	TRBV5-8	TRBJ1-3	TRBD1	TGTGCCAGCAGCTTTACAGGGGCTGGAAACACCATATATTTT	CASSFTGAGNTIYF
many	TRBV5-1	TRBJ1-2	TRBD1	TGCGCCAGCAGCTCCCGCACTAGATTGGACAGGGGGCTGGATGGCTACACCTTC	CASSSRTRLDRGLDGYTF
NA	TRBV3-1	TRBJ1-4	TRBD1	TGTGCCAGCAGCCAAACACAGGGGTTGGATGAAAAACTGTTTTTT	CASSQTQGLDEKLFF
many	TRBV15	TRBJ1-2	NA	TGTGCCACCAGCACCCGGGACAACTATGGCTACACCTTC	CATSTRDNYGYTF
many	TRBV5-5	TRBJ1-5	NA	TGTGCCAGCAGCTTGGGTGCGCTGGGACAGCCCCAGCATTTT	CASSLGALGQPQHF
NA	TRBV2	TRBJ1-2	NA	TGTGCCAACAGTGAAGCGGCCAGGGATGGCTACACCTTC	CANSEAARDGYTF
NA	TRBV9	TRBJ2-3	NA	TGTGCCAGCTGCGGAGACTCGGTCAGGCCCTACACAGATACGCAGTATTTT	CASCGDSVRPYTDTQYF
once	TRBV10-3	TRBJ1-4	TRBD1	TGTGCCATCAGACCGGGACAGGGGGATGAAAAACTGTTTTTT	CAIRPGQGDEKLFF
many	TRBV6-5	TRBJ1-6	NA	TGTGCCAGCAGTTACTCAACCTGGGAACTTCCCAATTCACCCCTCCACTTT	CASSYSTWELPNSPLHF
many	TRBV20-1	TRBJ2-5	NA	TGCAGTGCTAGCTTCCAGCGAGGACGCGAGACCCAGTACTTC	CSASFQRGRETQYF
many	TRBV24-1	TRBJ2-1	NA	TGTGCCACCAGTGATTTCCACGGGGGATCCTACAATGAGCAGTTCTTC	CATSDFHGGSYNEQFF
many	TRBV20-1	TRBJ2-1	TRBD2	TGCAGTGCTAGAAAGGCGGGAGCTTATGAGCAGTTCTTC	CSARKAGAYEQFF
NA	TRBV15	TRBJ2-5	TRBD2	TGTGCCACCAGCAGAGGGACTAGCGGACAAGAGACCCAGTACTTC	CATSRGTSGQETQYF
NA	TRBV28	TRBJ2-2	NA	TGTGCCAGCAGTTTTGAAAAAATGAACACCGGGGAGCTGTTTTTT	CASSFEKMNTGELFF
few	TRBV4-2	TRBJ1-5	NA	TGTGCCAGCAGCCAAGAGGTAGGCCGGTACAATCAGCCCCAGCATTTT	CASSQEVGRYNQPQHF
many	TRBV20-1	TRBJ1-2	NA	TGCAGTGCTTCCTCAGCTGGGACTGGCTACACCTTC	CSASSAGTGYTF
many	TRBV11-3	TRBJ1-1	NA	TGTGCCAGCAGCGCCGTAAGGACTGAAGCTTTCTTT	CASSAVRTEAFF
many	TRBV5-1	TRBJ2-7	NA	TGCGCCAGCAGAGGTAGGGTTGCCTACGAGCAGTACTTC	CASRGRVAYEQYF